This entry lists 7 T cell receptor beta chains sequenced from one sample in a study of T cell responses to AZD1222 COVID-19 vaccine. Using immunoSEQ multiplex PCR, the repertoire was profiled, and TCRdb retains in-frame clones only, with some absent. Of 150,000 or so clones listed, around 89% are singletons. The sample consisted of peripheral blood, taken on day 0 of AZD1222 vaccination. The receptors here all came from an adult in good health.

The V and J genes are TRBV4-2 and TRBJ2-2; unclear D gene. V shed 4 bases and J shed 6 bases, with 9 bases lying between them. The germline CDR1 and CDR2 sequences are LGHNA and YNFKEQ. CDR3 size: 13 residues. The CDR3 DNA reads as TGTGCCAGCAGCCTTCAGGTTTCCGGGGAGCTGTTTTTT. Its protein is CASSLQVSGELFF.

The chain couples TRBV4-1 to TRBJ2-7, with D tentatively TRBD1 or TRBD2 (5 bases each). The V end lost 4 bases, the J end lost 7 bases, and 23 bases lay between the germline ends. The CDR3 loop spans 16 amino acids. CDR1 is MGHRA and CDR2 is YSYEKL in the germline V gene. This CDR3 is CASSLGVSLSLREQYF. Written as DNA, the CDR3 is TGCGCCAGCAGCCTGGGGGTCTCGCTCTCTTTGAGGGAGCAGTACTTC.

This chain joins TRBV7-3 and TRBJ2-3; 7 nucleotides match TRBD2. Losses at the gene ends were 5 bases for V and 1 base for J; bases not matched to a gene: 3. This CDR3 region has 14 residues. Germline CDR1 SGHTA, CDR2 FQGTGA. DNA of the CDR3: TGTGCCAGCAGCCAAACTAGCGGCACAGATACGCAGTATTTT. It encodes CASSQTSGTDTQYF.

This chain uses TRBV29-1 with TRBJ2-7; TRBD2 might be the D (5 bases). Looked up from germline, CDR1 is SQVTM and CDR2 is ANQGSEA. The CDR3 has 11 amino acids. The ends were cut back, 6 bases at V and 5 bases at J, with 11 bases in the middle. The CDR3 DNA reads TGCAGCGTCGGGAACCGAAACGAGCAGTACTTC. It translates to CSVGNRNEQYF.

This chain links TRBV19 with TRBJ2-5; D ambiguous. The length of the CDR3 is 13 residues. CDR1 and CDR2 (germline): LNHDA, SQIVND (reference sequence). Trimming stripped 2 bases from V and 5 bases from J, with 9 bases between. CDR3 sequence: CASSITRAETQYF. Written as DNA, the CDR3 is TGTGCCAGTAGTATAACTCGGGCGGAGACCCAGTACTTC. The full variable domain, its missing parts supplied by reference TRBV19 and TRBJ2-5, is DGGITQSPKYLFRKEGQNVTLSCEQNLNHDAMYWYRQDPGQGLRLIYYSQIVNDFQKGDIAEGYSVSREKKESFPLTVTSAQKNPTAFYLCASSITRAETQYFGPGTRLLVL.

This clone was seen more than once but under ten times. The V call is TRBV11-3, the J call TRBJ1-4; possibly TRBD1 for D (6 bases). V was pared by 6 bases and J by 1 base, with 18 bases between. Germline V gene sequence: CDR1 SGHNT, CDR2 YENEEA. The CDR3 runs to 17 residues. CDR3 loop: CASRHLRDNITNEKLFF. The DNA of the CDR3 is TGTGCCAGCAGGCATCTTCGGGACAACATAACTAATGAAAAACTGTTTTTT.

This clone was seen a single time. This chain joins TRBV4-1 and TRBJ1-2, with no clear D. Per the germline V gene, CDR1 is MGHRA and CDR2 is YSYEKL. Trimming left V 2 bases short and J 5 bases short, with 9 bases between. The CDR3 has 13 amino acids. The DNA for the CDR3 is TGCGCCAGCAGCCAACGCTCTAGGTATGGCTACACCTTC. Encoded protein: CASSQRSRYGYTF.